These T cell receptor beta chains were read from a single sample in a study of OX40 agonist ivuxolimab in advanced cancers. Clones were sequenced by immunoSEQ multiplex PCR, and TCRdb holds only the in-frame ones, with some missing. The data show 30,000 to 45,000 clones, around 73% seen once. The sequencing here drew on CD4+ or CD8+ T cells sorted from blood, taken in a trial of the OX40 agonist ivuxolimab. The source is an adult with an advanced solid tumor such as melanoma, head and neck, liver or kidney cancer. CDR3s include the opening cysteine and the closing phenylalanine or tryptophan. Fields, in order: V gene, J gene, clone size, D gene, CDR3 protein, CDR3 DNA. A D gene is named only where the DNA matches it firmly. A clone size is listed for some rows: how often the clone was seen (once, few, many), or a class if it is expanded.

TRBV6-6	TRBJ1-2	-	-	CASSYNLWGNYGYTF	TGTGCCAGCAGTTACAATCTCTGGGGAAACTATGGCTACACCTTC
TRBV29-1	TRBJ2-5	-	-	CSVGVGSIGETQYF	TGCAGCGTTGGGGTGGGCAGTATTGGAGAGACCCAGTACTTC
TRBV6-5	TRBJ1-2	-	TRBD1	CASSTDRDGYTF	TGTGCCAGCAGTACAGACAGGGACGGCTACACCTTC
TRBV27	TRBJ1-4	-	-	CASSLSPRGNEKLFF	TGTGCCAGCAGTTTATCCCCACGGGGGAACGAAAAACTGTTTTTT
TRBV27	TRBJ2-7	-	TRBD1	CASSRGTGGREQYF	TGTGCCAGCAGCCGAGGGACAGGGGGCCGGGAGCAGTACTTC
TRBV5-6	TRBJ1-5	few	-	CASSLQGYSNQPQHF	TGTGCCAGCAGCTTGCAGGGTTATAGCAATCAGCCCCAGCATTTT
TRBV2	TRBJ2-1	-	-	CASSEAGIIMSSYNEQFF	TGTGCCAGCAGTGAAGCAGGGATAATTATGAGCTCCTACAATGAGCAGTTCTTC
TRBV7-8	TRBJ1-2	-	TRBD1	CASSLGQGYGYTF	TGTGCCAGCAGCTTGGGACAGGGATATGGCTACACCTTC
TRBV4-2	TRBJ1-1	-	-	CASSQSTPITLNTEAFF	TGTGCCAGCAGCCAATCCACGCCCATCACGTTGAACACTGAAGCTTTCTTT
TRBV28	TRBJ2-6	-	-	CASSRNDRLGLILSSGANVLTF	TGTGCCAGCAGCCGTAATGACAGGCTGGGGCTTATCCTAAGCTCTGGGGCCAACGTCCTGACTTTC
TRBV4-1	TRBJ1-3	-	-	CASSQTESSGNTIYF	TGCGCCAGCAGCCAGACAGAATCCTCTGGAAACACCATATATTTT
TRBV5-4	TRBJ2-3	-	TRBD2	CASSLSGADTQYF	TGTGCCAGCAGCCTTAGCGGGGCAGATACGCAGTATTTT
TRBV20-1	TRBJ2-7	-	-	CSARDSYEQYF	TGCAGTGCTAGAGATTCCTACGAGCAGTACTTC
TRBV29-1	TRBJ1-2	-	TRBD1	CSVENRDRGRGYTF	TGCAGCGTTGAAAACCGGGACAGGGGGAGGGGCTACACCTTC
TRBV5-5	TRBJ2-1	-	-	CASSSSNEQFF	TGTGCCAGCAGCTCAAGTAATGAGCAGTTCTTC
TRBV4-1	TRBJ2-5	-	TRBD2	CASSHSRGGIGETQYF	TGCGCCAGCAGCCACTCCCGGGGGGGCATTGGAGAGACCCAGTACTTC
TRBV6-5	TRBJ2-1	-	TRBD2	CASSSWGGLAYNEQFF	TGTGCCAGCAGTTCCTGGGGGGGACTAGCGTACAATGAGCAGTTCTTC
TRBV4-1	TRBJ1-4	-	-	CASSQDAGHSAEKLFF	TGCGCCAGCAGCCAAGACGCGGGACACTCGGCGGAAAAACTGTTTTTT
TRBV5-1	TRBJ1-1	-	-	CASSYGDTEAFF	TGCGCCAGCAGCTACGGGGACACTGAAGCTTTCTTT
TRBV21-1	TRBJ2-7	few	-	CASSCTFSYEQYF	TGTGCCAGCAGCTGCACCTTCTCCTACGAGCAGTACTTC
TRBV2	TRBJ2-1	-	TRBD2	CASSEAGGPGEQFF	TGTGCCAGCAGTGAAGCGGGAGGGCCAGGTGAGCAGTTCTTC
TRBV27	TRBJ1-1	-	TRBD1	CATYSGGFGAAFF	TGTGCCACGTACTCAGGGGGTTTCGGGGCGGCTTTCTTT
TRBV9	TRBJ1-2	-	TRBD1	CASSVGGGTGPATEGYTF	TGTGCCAGCAGCGTAGGAGGTGGGACAGGGCCCGCGACGGAGGGCTACACCTTC
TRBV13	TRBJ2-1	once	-	CASSFSGYGSYNEQFF	TGTGCCAGCAGCTTTAGCGGTTATGGCTCCTACAATGAGCAGTTCTTC
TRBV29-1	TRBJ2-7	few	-	CSVEDRSGIYEQYF	TGCAGCGTTGAAGATAGGTCAGGGATCTACGAGCAGTACTTC
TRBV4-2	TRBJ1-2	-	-	CASSQEGGLYGYTF	TGTGCCAGCAGCCAAGAAGGGGGGCTCTATGGCTACACCTTC
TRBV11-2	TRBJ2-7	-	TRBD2	CASSLIRGVYEQYF	TGTGCCAGCAGCTTAATACGGGGGGTTTACGAGCAGTACTTC
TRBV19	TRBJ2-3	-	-	CASSIDPGPPTDTQYF	TGTGCCAGTAGTATAGATCCGGGTCCCCCTACAGATACGCAGTATTTT
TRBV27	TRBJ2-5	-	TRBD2	CASRASGYQETQYF	TGTGCCAGCAGGGCTAGCGGGTATCAAGAGACCCAGTACTTC
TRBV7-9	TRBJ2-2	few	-	CASSPRRGADTGELFF	TGTGCCAGCAGCCCCAGACGGGGCGCGGACACCGGGGAGCTGTTTTTT
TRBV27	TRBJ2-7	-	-	CASSLWRGDEQYF	TGTGCCAGCAGTTTATGGAGGGGGGACGAGCAGTACTTC
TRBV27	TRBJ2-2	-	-	CASSLSNMVGELFF	TGTGCCAGCAGTTTATCTAACATGGTCGGGGAGCTGTTTTTT
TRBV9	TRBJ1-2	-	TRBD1	CASSEGQSKGYTF	TGTGCCAGCAGCGAGGGACAGTCCAAAGGCTACACCTTC
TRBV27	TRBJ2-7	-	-	CASSLFSSYEQYF	TGTGCCAGCAGTTTATTTAGCTCCTACGAGCAGTACTTC
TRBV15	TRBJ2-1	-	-	CATSRALYNEQFF	TGTGCCACCAGCAGAGCACTTTACAATGAGCAGTTCTTC
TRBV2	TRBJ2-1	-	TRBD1	CASSEAGTVVYNEQFF	TGTGCCAGCAGTGAAGCTGGGACAGTGGTGTACAATGAGCAGTTCTTC
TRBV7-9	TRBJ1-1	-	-	CASSSRRGLMNTEAFF	TGTGCCAGCAGCTCGCGACGGGGACTAATGAACACTGAAGCTTTCTTT
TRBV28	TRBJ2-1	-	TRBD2	CASRKSSGHYNEQFF	TGTGCCAGCCGGAAGAGTAGCGGGCACTACAATGAGCAGTTCTTC
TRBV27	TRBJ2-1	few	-	CASGVGRAYNEQFF	TGTGCCTCCGGGGTGGGCAGGGCTTACAATGAGCAGTTCTTC
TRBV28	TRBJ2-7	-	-	CASSLIGAYEQYF	TGTGCCAGCAGTTTAATAGGGGCGTACGAGCAGTACTTC
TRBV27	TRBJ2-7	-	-	CASSFTGSYEQYF	TGTGCCAGCAGTTTCACAGGGTCCTACGAGCAGTACTTC
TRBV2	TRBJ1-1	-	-	CASRGTEAFF	TGTGCCAGCAGAGGAACTGAAGCTTTCTTT
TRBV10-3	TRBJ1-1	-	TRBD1	CASRQGVVVNTEAFF	TGTGCCAGTAGACAGGGGGTCGTGGTGAACACTGAAGCTTTCTTT
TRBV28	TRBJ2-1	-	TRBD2	CASRRLAASNEQFF	TGTGCCAGCAGGAGACTAGCGGCTTCCAATGAGCAGTTCTTC
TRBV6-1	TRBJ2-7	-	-	CASSDLPSFSYEQYF	TGTGCCAGCAGTGATCTCCCGAGTTTCTCCTACGAGCAGTACTTC
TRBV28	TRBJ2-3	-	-	CASSPAWGLNTDTQYF	TGTGCCAGCAGTCCTGCATGGGGACTTAACACAGATACGCAGTATTTT
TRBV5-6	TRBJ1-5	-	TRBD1	CASSRWDRGNQPQHF	TGTGCCAGCAGTCGTTGGGACAGGGGAAATCAGCCCCAGCATTTT
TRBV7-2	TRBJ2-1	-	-	CASSLSGDNEQFF	TGTGCCAGCAGCTTGAGCGGAGACAATGAGCAGTTCTTC
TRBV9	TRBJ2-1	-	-	CASSDGRDNEQFF	TGTGCCAGCAGCGATGGACGGGACAATGAGCAGTTCTTC
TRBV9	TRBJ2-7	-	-	CASSPDPVIREQYF	TGTGCCAGCAGCCCCGACCCGGTAATTCGGGAGCAGTACTTC
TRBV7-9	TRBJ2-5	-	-	CASSFEGMKTQYF	TGTGCCAGCAGCTTTGAGGGTATGAAGACCCAGTACTTC